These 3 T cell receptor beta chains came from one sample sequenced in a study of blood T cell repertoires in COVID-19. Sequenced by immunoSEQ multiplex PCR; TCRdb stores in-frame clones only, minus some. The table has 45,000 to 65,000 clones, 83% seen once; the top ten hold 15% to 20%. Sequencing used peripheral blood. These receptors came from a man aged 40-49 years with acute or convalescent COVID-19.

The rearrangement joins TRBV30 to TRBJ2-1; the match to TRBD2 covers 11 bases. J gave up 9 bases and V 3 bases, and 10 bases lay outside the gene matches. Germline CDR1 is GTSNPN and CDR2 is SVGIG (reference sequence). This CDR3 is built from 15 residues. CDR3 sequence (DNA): TGTGCCTGGAGATCACTGGGTAGCGGGGGGGGTGAGCAGTTCTTC. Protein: CAWRSLGSGGGEQFF.

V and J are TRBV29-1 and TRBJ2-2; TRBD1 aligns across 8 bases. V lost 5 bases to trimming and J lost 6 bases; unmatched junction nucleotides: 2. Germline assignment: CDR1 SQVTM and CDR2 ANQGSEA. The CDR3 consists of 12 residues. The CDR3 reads CSVQDRAGELFF. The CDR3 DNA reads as TGCAGCGTTCAGGACAGGGCCGGGGAGCTGTTTTTT.

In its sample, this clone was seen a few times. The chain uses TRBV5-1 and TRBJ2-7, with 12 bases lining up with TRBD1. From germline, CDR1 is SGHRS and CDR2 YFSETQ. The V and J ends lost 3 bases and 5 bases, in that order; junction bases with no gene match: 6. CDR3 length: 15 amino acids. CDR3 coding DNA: TGCGCCAGCAGCTCTCCGGGACAGGGGGCCAACGAGCAGTACTTC. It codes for CASSSPGQGANEQYF.